This T cell receptor (beta chain) is from a study of neurological immune-mediated disorders (dated by TCRdb to between 2018 and 2020). Broadly, across the study: The study compared peripheral blood TCR-beta repertoires of HTLV-I-associated myelopathy (HAM/TSP) patients, multiple sclerosis patients and healthy controls using UMI-based sequencing. Longitudinal samples, technical triplicates and paired sorted CD4+ and CD8+ T-cell subsets, alongside PBMC samples, were included among the roughly 97 TCR-beta libraries. Of the roughly 70 subjects in the cohort, some 15 were HAM/TSP patients, 34 were multiple sclerosis patients, and about 20 were healthy controls.

Via the germline V gene (reference sequence), CDR1 is MNHEY and CDR2 SMNVEV. V drops 0 bases and J drops 0 bases, leaving 5 bases in between. The CDR3 sequence holds 14 residues, the cysteine and phenylalanine included. The sequence is cut down to CDR3 DNA, 42 bases in frame from base 1. Healthy controls were blood bank volunteers in Maryland, USA. For unsorted PBMC libraries, 2 million PBMCs were used after storage in RNAlater at -80 degrees C until RNA extraction. Peripheral blood underwent Ficoll-Hypaque density gradient centrifugation to isolate PBMCs, which were then cryopreserved in liquid nitrogen. What the study reported, not specific to this receptor: TCR clonal expansion was highest in HAM/TSP patients and lowest in MS patients, with MS patients falling below even healthy controls. No identical CDR3 amino acid sequences were found to be shared among expanded clones across subjects, suggesting that TCR-beta repertoires were private in all groups.

To synthesize cDNA, template-switch 5'RACE was performed with a primer carrying a 10-nucleotide random unique molecular identifier so that each TCR transcript was tagged. Every sequencing run yielded over 170 million TCR-beta sequences covering 15-18 subjects. The RNeasy kit was used to extract total RNA. TCR-beta VDJ regions were amplified with primers for the TCR constant region and the 5'RACE anchor, using the KAPA Real-time Library Amplification kit. A first PCR added sample indexes and Illumina adaptors, and a second PCR then raised library yield. After Ampure bead purification, the TCR product of roughly 650 bp was size-selected on a 2% E-gel SizeSelection system. Before pooling, library quality was assessed on a Bioanalyzer, concentration was determined with Qubit, and library quantification was performed with the Kapa Library Quantification kit. Libraries were sequenced paired-end 2 x 150 bp on an Illumina HiSeq 2500. To increase sequence diversity, about 23-32% phiX was spiked into each library pool. The authors' analysis ran thus. The quality-filtered reads were processed with the UMI-based MiGEC pipeline, whose error correction step removed more than 80% of the raw TCR sequences. IMGT germline references were used for aligning VDJ genes, and each clonotype was defined as a unique CDR3 amino acid sequence together with its V-J genes. Clonal expansion, Shannon diversity and CDR3 relatedness were evaluated with VDJtools (CalcPairwiseDistances, ClusterSamples), while phylogenetic trees were built in CLCbio workbench. Expanded clones were defined as having at least 8 unique UMIs, based on coefficient-of-variation modelling across technical triplicates. TCRdb ran its own pipeline on the public reads, namely fastp trimming at Q25 and MiXCR clone calling, and kept in-frame beta chains. Each CDR3 protein appears once, grouped with its most common genes and DNA. TCRdb, rather than the study authors, made the V and J calls. The sample table holds more than 50,000 distinct CDR3 sequences, of which around 10% were seen once. The ten most abundant clones make up 1.5% to 2% of the sample.

This clonotype was picked up many times. Its binding antigen is unknown. It has no much larger one-base neighbor in the sample; base qualities were not kept. This clonotype was obtained from a man aged 55 to 70 in good health. Material: PBMCs. The chain uses TRBV27 and TRBJ1-1, with no confidently assigned D gene. In nucleotides, the sequence is TGTGCCAGCAGTTTATCCCTGATGAACACTGAAGCTTTCTTT. Its translation reads: CASSLSLMNTEAFF.